This TCR beta chain was captured in a study of CD8+ T cells in alopecia areata. Study in general: Donors of skin were C3H/HeJ mice aged about 6-12 months with spontaneous alopecia, and recipients were roughly 7-10-week-old female C3H/HeJ mice.

V was shortened by 5 bases and J by 0 bases, with 6 bases between the two germline ends. Per germline, CDR1 NSQYPW and CDR2 LRSPGD (reference sequence). The CDR3 runs 13 residues. The authors extracted RNA and reverse transcribed it into cDNA as the sequencing template. Libraries were prepared by immunoSEQ multiplex PCR; TCRdb keeps only in-frame clonotypes and omits some of them. The sample yields more than 250,000 clones, without any singletons. This clone was detected a few times. The antigen is not known. Germline and genes here are mouse. The read ends 4 residues before the CDR3 terminus; that terminus is restored from the germline J gene. At the DNA level, this CDR3 is encoded by other sequences in the same sample as well. Study results and caveats: More clonal than normal scalp was lesional scalp, particularly alopecia totalis/universalis. Clarity of TCR sharing across patients fell short of that in mice, possibly HLA-related.

Sorting used CD4, CD8alpha, NKG2D, NKG2ACE and other markers on pooled cutaneous lymph node cells. This clonotype originated in a C3H/HeJ mouse with alopecia areata. MHC haplotype: H2-k. The chain employs TRBV1 and TRBJ2-3; D is uncertain. Sequenced material: CD4+ T cells sorted from a lymph node. CDR3 DNA (partial): TGCACCTGCAGTCCCAGTAGTGCAGAA. This sequence encodes CTCSPSSAE. The whole CDR3 protein reads CTCSPSSAETLYF.